Following are 27 T cell receptor beta chains from one sample sequenced in a study of cytomegalovirus exposure and HLA in healthy donors. 13 Jbeta primers and 60 Vbeta primers were used for the PCR. Only in-frame clones appear in the TCRdb table, and some are missing; sequencing was by immunoSEQ multiplex PCR. The sample lists under 250,000 clones; about 80% were seen once. Material for sequencing was PBMCs. These receptors originate from a woman aged 60-75 years in good health and CMV-seropositive.

In this sample, this clone turned up once. This sequence joins TRBV18 and TRBJ2-1; TRBD2 matches 9 bases. Germline CDR1 and CDR2: KGHSH and LQKENI. Trimming at V came to 6 bases and at J to 0 bases, leaving 6 bases not matched to a gene. The CDR3 consists of 16 residues. The CDR3 bases are TGTGCCAGCTCCCATAGCGGGAGCCTCTCCTACAATGAGCAGTTCTTC. Its protein is CASSHSGSLSYNEQFF.

V and J are TRBV7-9 and TRBJ1-2, with 8 nucleotides matching TRBD1. The germline V gene has CDR1 SEHNR and CDR2 FQNEAQ (reference sequence). V trimming: 4 bases; J trimming: 1 base; junction bases outside the gene matches: 8. The CDR3 is made up of 16 amino acids. The CDR3: CASSSPRTGNNYGYTF. In nucleotides, the CDR3 is TGTGCCAGCAGCTCCCCCAGGACAGGGAATAACTATGGCTACACCTTC.

The chain combines TRBV5-1 with TRBJ2-5; D is perhaps TRBD2 (5 bases). The end of the DNA is better explained by TRBJ2-7, so the J call may be wrong. The germline V gene encodes CDR1 SGHRS and CDR2 YFSETQ. The CDR3 is 14 amino acids. DNA of the CDR3: TGCGCCAGCAGCGGGAACACGGGGAGCTACGAGCAGTACTTC. Amino acid sequence: CASSGNTGSYEQYF.

The chain uses TRBV30 and TRBJ1-2, with a weak D call TRBD1 (5 bases). V dropped 6 bases and J dropped 2 bases, with 13 bases sitting between them. The CDR3 sequence is 13 residues long. The germline V gene has CDR1 GTSNPN and CDR2 SVGIG (reference sequence). The CDR3 reads CACYDSGNYGYTF. The DNA of the CDR3 is TGTGCCTGCTACGACAGTGGCAACTATGGCTACACCTTC.

V usage is TRBV25-1 and J usage is TRBJ2-5, with D tentatively TRBD1 (5 bases). CDR3 length: 14 residues. Trimming took off 4 bases at V and 1 base at J, with 10 bases between the two ends. Looked up from germline, CDR1 is MGHDK and CDR2 is SYGVNS. The CDR3 loop is CASSAPRVQETQYF. CDR3 sequence (DNA): TGTGCCAGCAGTGCACCCAGGGTCCAAGAGACCCAGTACTTC.

V and J are TRBV28 and TRBJ1-5, with 9 bases matching TRBD1. The length of the CDR3 is 19 residues. Germline trimming cut 4 bases from V and 2 bases from J; bases unmatched to any gene: 15. Germline V lookup: CDR1 MDHEN, CDR2 SYDVKM. CDR3 region: CASSSGQGIGLGGNQPQHF. Written as DNA, the CDR3 is TGTGCCAGCAGTTCAGGACAGGGGATAGGTTTAGGCGGCAATCAGCCCCAGCATTTT.

The chain uses TRBV6-1 and TRBJ2-7; D uncertain. Germline CDR1 reads MNHNS; CDR2 reads SASEGT. V lost 3 bases, J lost 0 bases, and 3 bases lay in between. This CDR3 contains 12 residues. CDR3 residues: CASSESSYEQYF. In DNA form, the CDR3 reads TGTGCCAGCAGTGAGAGCTCCTACGAGCAGTACTTC.

The V and J genes are TRBV9 and TRBJ2-2, with 10 bases matching TRBD1. The CDR3 spans 16 residues. Germline V CDR1 and CDR2: SGDLS, YYNGEE. V shed 4 bases and J 4 bases; nucleotides not matched to a gene: 7. Here the CDR3 DNA reads TGTGCCAGCAGCCCGAGAGGGGACAGGGGCACCGGGGAGCTGTTTTTT. It encodes CASSPRGDRGTGELFF.

The count of this clone is one. The chain links TRBV11-2 to TRBJ2-2; 9 nucleotides line up with TRBD2. V was pared by 5 bases and J by 3 bases, with 4 bases of the junction left unmatched. CDR1 and CDR2 (germline): SGHAT, FQNNGV. The CDR3 length is 15 residues. CDR3 nucleotide sequence: TGTGCCAGCAGCCTAGCGGGATTTGACACCGGGGAGCTGTTTTTT. This translates into CASSLAGFDTGELFF.

The J gene is TRBJ1-4, the V gene TRBV25-1; the D is unclear. There are 15 residues in the CDR3. Trimming took 6 bases from V and 0 from J, leaving 11 bases between them. In germline, CDR1 is MGHDK, CDR2 SYGVNS. The CDR3: CASSDGLPTNEKLFF. In DNA, the CDR3 is TGTGCCAGCAGCGACGGACTCCCAACTAATGAAAAACTGTTTTTT.

V and J are TRBV18 and TRBJ1-1, with 7 bases lining up with TRBD1. V gave up 5 bases and J gave up 8 bases; unmatched junction bases: 2. This CDR3 contains 11 residues. In germline, CDR1 is KGHSH, CDR2 LQKENI. The CDR3 sequence: CASSATGEAFF. The CDR3 DNA reads as TGTGCCAGCTCAGCGACAGGGGAAGCTTTCTTT.

V is TRBV9 and J is TRBJ1-1, with unresolved D. CDR1 SGDLS and CDR2 YYNGEE come from the germline V gene. CDR3 length equals 14 residues. Trimming cost V 0 bases and J 3 bases, with 9 bases left between them. CDR3: CASSVDGSYTEAFF. The CDR3 DNA sequence: TGTGCCAGCAGCGTAGACGGGTCATACACTGAAGCTTTCTTT.

This clone was seen a few times. The rearrangement links TRBV4-1 to TRBJ2-1, with D unclear. Germline CDR1 MGHRA, CDR2 YSYEKL. V gave up 0 bases and J gave up 6 bases, with 12 bases separating them. This CDR3 has 15 residues. The CDR3 DNA reads TGCGCCAGCAGCCAAGAGGGTCCCCTAGGCAATGAGCAGTTCTTC. Its translation is CASSQEGPLGNEQFF.

This clone turned up a few times. This chain uses TRBV6-5 with TRBJ2-7; 7 bases line up with TRBD1. With 6 bases clipped from V and 4 bases from J, the junction kept 12 bases outside the gene matches. The CDR3 has 15 amino acids. CDR1 MNHEY and CDR2 SVGAGI come from the germline V gene. CDR3 sequence reads: CASSFSDRLGYEQYF. Here the CDR3 DNA reads TGTGCCAGCAGCTTTTCGGACAGGTTGGGTTACGAGCAGTACTTC.

This chain links TRBV5-8 with TRBJ2-7; 7 bases map to TRBD2. Trimming took 0 bases from V and 0 from J; bases not matched to a gene: 6. The CDR3 is made up of 16 amino acids. Per germline, CDR1 SGHTS and CDR2 YDEGEE. The CDR3 protein is CASSLALADYSYEQYF. CDR3 nucleotide sequence: TGTGCCAGCAGCTTGGCCCTAGCGGACTACTCCTACGAGCAGTACTTC.

The gene calls are TRBV14 and TRBJ1-2; 10 bases map to TRBD1. CDR1 and CDR2 from the germline V gene are SGHDN and FVKESK. The length of the CDR3 is 16 residues. The V gene end was trimmed by 2 bases and the J gene end by 0 bases; junction bases not matched to a gene: 3. The CDR3 DNA reads TGTGCCAGCAGCCAAAGGACAGGGGGAGCTAACTATGGCTACACCTTC. This translates into CASSQRTGGANYGYTF.

This clone was counted between two and nine times. V is TRBV6-6 and J is TRBJ1-3; D is uncertain. The ends were cut back, 7 bases at V and 0 bases at J, with 7 bases in the middle. The V gene's germline CDR1 is MNHNY and CDR2 SVGAGI (reference sequence). The CDR3 is 13 amino acids. The DNA of the CDR3 is TGTGCCAGCATGGGCCTCTCTGGAAACACCATATATTTT. It specifies CASMGLSGNTIYF.

V gene TRBV5-1 combines with J gene TRBJ2-5; TRBD2 matches at 9 bases. The J call is in doubt because the DNA end fits TRBJ2-7 better. The V gene's germline CDR1 is SGHRS and CDR2 YFSETQ. This CDR3 region has 15 residues. The CDR3 protein is CASSLSSGNSYEQYF. As DNA, the CDR3 is TGCGCCAGCAGCTTGTCTAGCGGGAACTCCTACGAGCAGTACTTC.

This sequence joins TRBV27 and TRBJ2-1, with 8 positions matching TRBD2. CDR3 length: 18 residues. V lost 2 bases to trimming and J lost 4 bases; unmatched junction nucleotides: 13. Germline V lookup: CDR1 MNHEY, CDR2 SMNVEV (reference sequence). This CDR3 reads CASSLEASWTSLYNEQFF. CDR3 DNA sequence: TGTGCCAGCAGTTTAGAGGCGTCGTGGACTAGCCTATACAATGAGCAGTTCTTC.

The CDR3 here is CASSASGQGGNTDTQYF. The DNA for the CDR3 is TGTGCCAGCAGCGCCTCGGGACAGGGGGGGAACACAGATACGCAGTATTTT. The rearrangement uses TRBV28 and TRBJ2-3; 11 positions agree with TRBD1. This CDR3 is 17 amino acids long. Germline CDR1 and CDR2: MDHEN and SYDVKM. V lost 6 bases, J lost 2 bases, and 10 bases stayed unmatched. The entire variable domain, with the rest obtained from reference TRBV28 and TRBJ2-3, is as follows: DVKVTQSSRYLVKRTGEKVFLECVQDMDHENMFWYRQDPGLGLRLIYFSYDVKMKEKGDIPEGYSVSREKKERFSLILESASTNQTSMYLCASSASGQGGNTDTQYFGPGTRLTVL.

V and J are TRBV10-3 and TRBJ2-7; 9 nucleotides agree with TRBD1. The CDR3 has 12 residues. Germline lookup yields CDR1 ENHRY and CDR2 SYGVKD. V dropped 8 bases and J dropped 5; count of bases not matched to a gene: 4. CDR3 in amino acids: CAIRDRVDEQYF. The CDR3 region has the DNA TGTGCCATCCGGGACAGGGTTGACGAGCAGTACTTC.

This clone came up once. This chain joins TRBV20-1 and TRBJ2-7, with 9 bases lining up with TRBD2. Germline assignment: CDR1 DFQATT and CDR2 SNEGSKA (reference sequence). The CDR3 covers 11 residues. CDR3 in DNA: TGCAGCGCTGGACTAGCGAGGGAGCAGTACTTC. Amino acids: CSAGLAREQYF.

This chain joins TRBV6-5 and TRBJ2-7, with D maybe TRBD1 (5 bases). The CDR3 length is 12 residues. Deletions cut 5 bases from V and 9 bases from J, with 14 bases between. The germline V gene has CDR1 MNHEY and CDR2 SVGAGI. The CDR3 region is CASSRDSQGQYF. CDR3 coding DNA: TGTGCCAGCAGTCGCGACTCCCAGGGGCAGTACTTC.

The chain links TRBV19 to TRBJ1-2, with D possibly being TRBD1 (6 bases). Germline values: CDR1 LNHDA, CDR2 SQIVND (reference sequence). This CDR3 spans 13 amino acids. V dropped 5 bases and J dropped 2 bases, with 9 bases sitting between them. The CDR3 nucleotides are TGTGCCAGTAGTTCTAGGGGGAACTATGGCTACACCTTC. This sequence encodes CASSSRGNYGYTF.

CDR3 nucleotide sequence: TGTGCCAGCAGTTTCGGTAGCGGGAGAGGCCACGAGCAGTACTTC. It yields the protein CASSFGSGRGHEQYF. The chain couples TRBV27 to TRBJ2-7, with 9 bases that match TRBD2. This CDR3 is 15 amino acids long. J gave up 5 bases and V 3 bases, and 8 bases lay outside the gene matches. Germline V CDR1 and CDR2: MNHEY, SMNVEV (reference sequence).

To note about this clone: The sample holds other DNA sequences that translate to the same CDR3. The chain links TRBV27 to TRBJ1-1, with TRBD1 matching 7 bases. V lost 3 bases and J lost 1; bases outside the gene matches: 2. CDR3 length equals 14 residues. CDR1 is MNHEY, CDR2 SMNVEV, per germline (reference sequence). DNA of the CDR3: TGTGCCAGCAGTTTCCGACAGGGGAACACTGAAGCTTTCTTT. Protein product: CASSFRQGNTEAFF.

The chain employs TRBV28 and TRBJ1-2, with 9 bases aligning to TRBD1. Germline CDR1 and CDR2: MDHEN and SYDVKM. With V trimmed by 5 bases and J by 6 bases, 7 bases remained unmatched. The CDR3 contains 14 residues. The CDR3 loop reads CASSLPDRGNGYTF. The DNA of the CDR3 is TGTGCCAGCAGTCTCCCGGACAGGGGTAATGGCTACACCTTC.